This T cell receptor beta chain was retrieved from a study of monozygotic twins with inflammatory bowel disease. CDR1 is ENHRY, CDR2 SYGVKD, per germline. The CDR3 is 15 amino acids. Each CDR3 protein gets one entry in TCRdb, which reprocessed the 5' RACE reads and gives no DNA. This repertoire comprises some 99,000 distinct CDR3 sequences; its ten largest clones make up under 15%. This TCR came from a human donor with ulcerative colitis or Crohn's disease, or a healthy co-twin of an affected twin (not recorded which). Sequenced input: blood. This chain connects TRBV10-3 to TRBJ2-1; TCRdb names TRBD1, which stays unverified in the absence of DNA. The CDR3 loop reads CAISESRGAYNEQFF.